This T cell receptor (beta chain) stems from a study of control samples from healthy donors and cancer patients. Some clones are missing from TCRdb's copy, which holds only in-frame ones; the method was immunoSEQ multiplex PCR. The table lists about 120,000 clones, approximately 88% of them singletons. V dropped 0 bases and J dropped 10 bases, with 16 bases sitting between them. The germline CDR1 and CDR2 sequences are SGHRS and YFSETQ. The CDR3 sequence is 14 residues long. The receptor comes from a man aged 35 to 55 in good health. This chain uses TRBV5-1 with TRBJ1-1; no definite D call. Source material: blood. CDR3 amino acids: CASSLEGERRGAFF. The CDR3 DNA reads as TGCGCCAGCAGCTTGGAGGGAGAAAGGCGTGGAGCTTTCTTT.